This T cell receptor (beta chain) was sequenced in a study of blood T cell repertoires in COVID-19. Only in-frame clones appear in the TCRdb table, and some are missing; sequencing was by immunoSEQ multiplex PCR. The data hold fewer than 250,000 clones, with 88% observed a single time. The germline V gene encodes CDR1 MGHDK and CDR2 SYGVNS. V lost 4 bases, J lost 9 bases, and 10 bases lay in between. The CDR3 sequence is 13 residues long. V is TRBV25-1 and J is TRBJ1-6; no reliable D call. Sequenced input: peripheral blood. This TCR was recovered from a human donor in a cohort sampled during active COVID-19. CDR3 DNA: TGTGCCAGCAGTGTAGGTAGCGGTTCACCCCTCCACTTT. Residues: CASSVGSGSPLHF.